Below, one TCR beta chain is given with its context. Antigen: not known. This entry comes from a study of T-cell reconstitution after alpha-beta-depleted transplantation in children. The germline gives CDR1 MDHEN, CDR2 SYDVKM. The length of the CDR3 is 13 residues. The V end lost 5 bases, the J end lost 1 base, and 8 bases lay between the germline ends. Study-wide results and limits: T-cell counts and diversity were attributed mostly to newly produced T cells one year after transplant.

A TCRbeta library incorporating unique molecular identifiers was prepared. One entry per CDR3 protein results from TCRdb running MiXCR on the PCR reads. This sample has about 980,000 distinct CDR3 sequences, with roughly 29% found just once. The rearrangement links TRBV28 to TRBJ2-5; D is perhaps TRBD1 (6 bases). The receptor's source is a boy younger than two who had a stem cell transplant for SCID, so the T cells may come from the graft donor. The sample consisted of PBMCs, mostly from graft donor cells, taken 360 days after TCRalphabeta/CD19-depleted stem cell transplant. The CDR3 DNA reads as TGTGCCAGCAGTGAGGACAGCCAAGAGACCCAGTACTTC. Translated: CASSEDSQETQYF.